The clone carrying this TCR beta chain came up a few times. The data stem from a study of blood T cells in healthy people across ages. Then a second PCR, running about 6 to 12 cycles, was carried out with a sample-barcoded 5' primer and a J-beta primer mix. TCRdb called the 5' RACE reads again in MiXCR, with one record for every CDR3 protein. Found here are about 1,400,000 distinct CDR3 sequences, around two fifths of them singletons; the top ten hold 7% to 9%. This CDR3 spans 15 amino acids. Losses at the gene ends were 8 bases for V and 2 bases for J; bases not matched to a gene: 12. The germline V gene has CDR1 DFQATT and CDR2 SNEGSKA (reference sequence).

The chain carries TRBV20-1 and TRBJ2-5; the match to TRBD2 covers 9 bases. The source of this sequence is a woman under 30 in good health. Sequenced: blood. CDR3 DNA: TGCAGTTTCCGGGAACGACTAGCGGTACAAGAGACCCAGTACTTC. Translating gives CSFRERLAVQETQYF.